These T cell receptor beta chains were read from a single sample in a study of T cell responses to AZD1222 COVID-19 vaccine. TCRdb's copy holds only in-frame clones and misses some; the assay was immunoSEQ multiplex PCR. The sample includes about 110,000 clones, approximately 89% of them seen just once. Sample: peripheral blood, taken on day 0 of MenACWY control vaccination. These receptors were obtained from an adult in good health. The CDR3 runs from the conserved cysteine through the conserved F or W. A D gene is named only where the DNA matches it firmly. Only part of the rows carry a size: once, few, many, or a class if the clone is expanded.

J	size	V	D	CDR3	DNA
TRBJ1-1	few	TRBV6-4	TRBD1	CASSEQGRTEAFF	TGTGCCAGCAGCGAACAGGGGCGTACTGAAGCTTTCTTT
TRBJ2-3	-	TRBV18	-	CASSPEGGQGYTDTQYF	TGTGCCAGCTCACCAGAGGGCGGGCAGGGGTACACAGATACGCAGTATTTT
TRBJ1-4	-	TRBV5-1	-	CASSSLGTGSKKLFF	TGCGCCAGCAGCTCGCTCGGAACAGGAAGTAAAAAACTGTTTTTT
TRBJ2-2	-	TRBV19	-	CASSTTFTGELFF	TGTGCCAGTAGTACTACCTTCACCGGGGAGCTGTTTTTT
TRBJ1-1	-	TRBV7-2	-	CASSSQGFTEAFF	TGTGCCAGCAGCTCTCAGGGTTTTACTGAAGCTTTCTTT
TRBJ1-2	once	TRBV7-6	-	CASSLAMGPDYGYTF	TGTGCCAGCAGCTTAGCAATGGGACCAGACTATGGCTACACCTTC
TRBJ2-5	-	TRBV7-9	TRBD2	CASSLVAGPPRETQYF	TGTGCCAGCAGCTTAGTAGCGGGACCACCCAGAGAGACCCAGTACTTC
TRBJ1-1	-	TRBV7-7	-	CASSADRNTEAFF	TGTGCTAGCAGCGCGGATAGGAACACTGAAGCTTTCTTT
TRBJ1-6	-	TRBV9	-	CASSETVNSYNSPLHF	TGTGCCAGCAGCGAGACGGTAAACTCCTATAATTCACCCCTCCACTTT
TRBJ1-1	-	TRBV3-1/TRBV3-2	-	CASSQEASNTEAFF	TGTGCCAGCAGCCAAGAGGCGAGTAACACTGAAGCTTTCTTT
TRBJ1-2	-	TRBV6-5	-	CASSYSTGGSYGYTF	TGTGCCAGCAGTTACTCGACGGGTGGGAGCTATGGCTACACCTTC
TRBJ2-3	-	TRBV6-4	TRBD2	CASSDTSGGADTQYF	TGTGCCAGCAGTGACACTAGCGGGGGGGCAGATACACAGTATTTT
TRBJ2-7	once	TRBV28	-	CASSSMLFRGDMGYEQYF	TGTGCCAGCAGCTCCATGTTATTTAGGGGGGATATGGGCTACGAGCAGTACTTC
TRBJ1-3	-	TRBV3-1/TRBV3-2	-	CASSREGDPSGNTIYF	TGTGCCAGCAGCCGAGAAGGGGACCCTTCTGGAAACACCATATATTTT
TRBJ1-2	-	TRBV7-2	-	CASSLVRDPFGYTF	TGTGCCAGCAGCTTAGTCAGGGACCCGTTTGGCTACACCTTC
TRBJ1-6	-	TRBV5-4	-	CASSLSGSYNSPLHF	TGTGCCAGCAGCTTATCGGGGTCCTATAATTCACCCCTCCACTTT
TRBJ1-5	-	TRBV28	TRBD1	CASSFPRRQGKNQPQHF	TGTGCCAGCAGTTTCCCTCGGCGACAGGGGAAGAATCAGCCCCAGCATTTT
TRBJ1-5	-	TRBV10-1	-	CASSESTGQPQHF	TGCGCCAGCAGTGAGAGCACAGGGCAGCCCCAGCATTTT
TRBJ2-3	-	TRBV6-5	TRBD2	CASTVAGLGTDTQYF	TGTGCCAGCACGGTAGCGGGCCTAGGCACAGATACGCAGTATTTT
TRBJ1-5	-	TRBV27	-	CASSRDPNNQPQHF	TGTGCCAGCAGTCGAGATCCCAACAATCAGCCCCAGCATTTT
TRBJ1-1	-	TRBV19	-	CASSMGGIEAFF	TGTGCCAGTAGTATGGGTGGGATTGAAGCTTTCTTT
TRBJ2-5	-	TRBV3-1/TRBV3-2	TRBD2	CASSHLADIQETQYF	TGTGCCAGCAGCCACCTAGCGGACATCCAAGAGACCCAGTACTTC
TRBJ2-3	-	TRBV5-1	-	CASSLASTDTQYF	TGCGCCAGCAGCTTAGCCAGCACAGATACGCAGTATTTT
TRBJ2-7	-	TRBV6-2/TRBV6-3	TRBD1	CASSSPTTGTGMAYEQYF	TGTGCCAGCAGTTCGCCAACCACCGGGACAGGGATGGCCTACGAGCAGTACTTC
TRBJ2-3	once	TRBV19	TRBD2	CASSTPAGGRADTQYF	TGTGCCAGTAGTACCCCAGCGGGGGGGAGGGCAGATACGCAGTATTTT
TRBJ2-2	-	TRBV6-1	-	CASSDTLGPGELFF	TGTGCCAGCAGTGACACTTTAGGCCCCGGGGAGCTGTTTTTT
TRBJ1-6	-	TRBV27	-	CASSLPLHF	TGTGCCAGCAGTTTACCCCTCCACTTT
TRBJ1-4	-	TRBV5-4	-	CASSLRSPLEKLFF	TGTGCCAGCAGCTTAAGAAGCCCATTAGAAAAACTGTTTTTT
TRBJ2-7	-	TRBV6-2/TRBV6-3	-	CASSLPVSYEQYF	TGTGCCAGCAGTTTACCCGTCTCCTACGAGCAGTACTTC
TRBJ1-2	few	TRBV5-8	-	CASSLARKGRYGYGYTF	TGTGCCAGCAGCCTCGCACGGAAGGGCCGCTATGGCTATGGCTACACCTTC
TRBJ1-1	once	TRBV19	-	CASMFTGGGPEAFF	TGTGCCAGTATGTTCACCGGGGGGGGTCCTGAAGCTTTCTTT
TRBJ1-5	-	TRBV4-2	TRBD1	CASSQVGQARQPQHF	TGTGCCAGCAGCCAAGTTGGACAGGCACGTCAGCCCCAGCATTTT
TRBJ2-5	-	TRBV28	-	CASSLLGSSGETQYF	TGTGCCAGCAGTTTATTGGGGTCAAGCGGGGAGACCCAGTACTTC
TRBJ2-1	-	TRBV6-2/TRBV6-3	-	CASSWGVGSYNEQFF	TGTGCCAGCAGTTGGGGTGTCGGCTCCTACAATGAGCAGTTCTTC
TRBJ2-3	-	TRBV10-2	TRBD1	CASSETGVSTDTQYF	TGCGCCAGCAGTGAGACAGGGGTTAGCACAGATACGCAGTATTTT
TRBJ1-5	-	TRBV28	-	CASSLTGQPQHF	TGTGCCAGCAGTTTAACGGGCCAGCCCCAGCATTTT
TRBJ1-2	once	TRBV6-5	TRBD1	CASKKSGTGIYGYTF	TGTGCCAGCAAAAAATCCGGGACAGGAATTTATGGCTACACCTTC
TRBJ1-3	-	TRBV3-1/TRBV3-2	-	CASSQSKVSSGNTIYF	TGTGCCAGCAGCCAAAGTAAAGTGAGCTCTGGAAACACCATATATTTT
TRBJ1-5	-	TRBV18	-	CASSPGPDQPQHF	TGTGCCAGCTCACCGGGCCCTGATCAGCCCCAGCATTTT
TRBJ2-2	-	TRBV4-1	-	CASTLGQFSNTGELFF	TGCGCCAGCACCCTCGGACAGTTTTCGAACACCGGGGAGCTGTTTTTT
TRBJ2-7	-	TRBV2	-	CASTPSPHQASWTYEQYF	TGTGCCAGCACTCCCTCCCCGCATCAGGCTTCATGGACCTACGAGCAGTACTTC
TRBJ2-2	-	TRBV11-2	-	CASSLLGVGELFF	TGTGCCAGCAGCTTACTCGGGGTAGGGGAGCTGTTTTTT
TRBJ2-3	-	TRBV6-2/TRBV6-3	TRBD2	CASSYWSAGGQDTQYF	TGTGCCAGCAGTTACTGGTCTGCGGGGGGGCAGGATACGCAGTATTTT
TRBJ1-2	-	TRBV13	-	CASSRREGYGYTF	TGTGCCAGCAGCCGGCGGGAGGGCTATGGCTACACCTTC
TRBJ1-2	-	TRBV6-5	-	CASSSAGVYGYTF	TGTGCCAGCAGCTCTGCGGGAGTCTATGGCTACACCTTC
TRBJ1-3	-	TRBV5-6	-	CASSRGTNVWGNTIYF	TGTGCCAGCAGCAGAGGGACAAATGTTTGGGGAAACACCATATATTTT
TRBJ2-2	-	TRBV6-5	-	CASSYSSLLTGELFF	TGTGCCAGCAGTTACTCGAGCCTTCTTACCGGGGAGCTGTTTTTT
TRBJ2-7	once	TRBV3-1/TRBV3-2	-	CASSQVRALQYF	TGTGCCAGCAGCCAGGTAAGAGCGCTGCAGTACTTC
TRBJ2-7	-	TRBV10-3	TRBD2	CAIMTSGADEQYF	TGTGCCATCATGACTAGCGGGGCCGACGAGCAGTACTTC
TRBJ1-2	-	TRBV3-1/TRBV3-2	TRBD1	CASSQATGGARGYTF	TGTGCCAGCAGCCAAGCGACAGGGGGCGCGAGGGGCTACACCTTC
TRBJ2-5	-	TRBV2	-	CASSEARAGEETQYF	TGTGCCAGCAGTGAAGCCCGGGCCGGGGAAGAGACCCAGTACTTC
TRBJ2-7	-	TRBV11-2	TRBD1	CASSPRRGQGDEQYF	TGTGCCAGCAGCCCGAGAAGGGGTCAGGGGGACGAGCAGTACTTC
TRBJ1-1	-	TRBV6-5	-	CASSYLKDTEAFF	TGTGCCAGCAGTTATTTGAAGGACACTGAAGCTTTCTTT
TRBJ2-3	once	TRBV3-1/TRBV3-2	-	CASSRRYFPSTDTQYF	TGTGCCAGCAGCCGACGTTATTTCCCCAGCACAGATACGCAGTATTTT
TRBJ1-2	-	TRBV4-3	TRBD1	CASSRDRVGNYGYTF	TGCGCCAGCAGCCGAGACAGGGTTGGGAACTATGGCTACACCTTC